A selection of T cell receptor beta chains follows, all from one sample in a study of T-cell memory formation after mild COVID-19. TCRdb re-called the 5' RACE reads with MiXCR, one entry per CDR3 protein. The sample has under 150,000 distinct CDR3 sequences, roughly 15% seen once. The sample comprised PBMCs or a T cell subset sorted from them (not recorded which). These receptors came from an adult woman who had mild COVID-19 (a few samples of this study predate the infection). Cell type and time point are not known. CDR3s include the opening cysteine and the closing phenylalanine or tryptophan. The D gene is left open where the match is weak. Clone size is stated in some rows and not others, as once, few, many or a class when expanded.

V	size	J	D	CDR3	DNA
TRBV5-4	NA	TRBJ1-1	NA	CASSLLGDRTEAFF	TGTGCCAGCAGCTTGTTAGGGGATCGCACTGAAGCTTTCTTT
TRBV5-5	many	TRBJ2-1	NA	CASSLSPDANEQFF	TGTGCCAGCAGCTTGTCACCGGACGCCAATGAGCAGTTCTTC
TRBV2	NA	TRBJ2-5	NA	CASRRTGKETQYF	TGTGCCAGCAGGAGAACAGGGAAAGAGACCCAGTACTTC
TRBV10-3	NA	TRBJ1-6	NA	CAISESRGRTNSPLHF	TGTGCCATCAGTGAGTCCAGGGGACGGACGAATTCACCCCTCCACTTT
TRBV9	few	TRBJ2-1	TRBD1	CASSPTDRGSSYNEQFF	TGTGCCAGCAGCCCCACCGACAGGGGTTCTTCCTACAATGAGCAGTTCTTC
TRBV20-1	NA	TRBJ1-5	NA	CSVSDGNQPQHF	TGCAGTGTCAGTGATGGCAATCAGCCCCAGCATTTT
TRBV10-3	few	TRBJ2-5	TRBD2	CAISPLAAETQYF	TGTGCCATCAGCCCACTAGCGGCAGAGACCCAGTACTTC
TRBV4-3	few	TRBJ2-7	NA	CASSQVPVPRGSWEQYF	TGCGCCAGCAGCCAAGTACCAGTGCCCCGGGGCTCGTGGGAGCAGTACTTC
TRBV3-1	few	TRBJ2-1	NA	CASSVNRGEQFF	TGTGCCAGCAGCGTTAACCGTGGTGAGCAGTTCTTC
TRBV12-3/TRBV12-4	NA	TRBJ1-5	TRBD1	CASSQVTGVGGPQHF	TGTGCCAGCAGCCAGGTGACAGGGGTCGGAGGGCCCCAGCATTTT
TRBV6-2/TRBV6-3	few	TRBJ2-1	TRBD2	CASRKGTTYNEQFF	TGTGCCAGCCGAAAGGGGACTACCTACAATGAGCAGTTCTTC
TRBV5-1	many	TRBJ2-6	NA	CASSGILGISSNVLTF	TGCGCCAGCAGCGGGATTTTGGGAATATCGTCCAACGTCCTGACTTTC
TRBV13	NA	TRBJ1-2	NA	CASSYQRREGGDLCCTF	TGTGCCAGCAGCTACCAACGACGGGAAGGAGGGGACCTGTGCTGCACCTTC
TRBV10-3	NA	TRBJ2-7	NA	CAISLRGGVPSEQYF	TGTGCCATCAGCCTCCGAGGGGGAGTTCCCTCCGAGCAGTACTTC
TRBV29-1	NA	TRBJ2-3	NA	CSVGLDTDTQYF	TGCAGCGTTGGCCTTGACACAGATACGCAGTATTTT
TRBV9	few	TRBJ2-7	TRBD1	CASSVAGTGGSYEQYF	TGTGCCAGCAGCGTAGCCGGGACAGGGGGGTCCTACGAGCAGTACTTC
TRBV6-2/TRBV6-3	NA	TRBJ2-3	NA	CASSYSVEDTQYF	TGTGCCAGCAGTTACTCGGTTGAAGATACGCAGTATTTT
TRBV12-3/TRBV12-4	few	TRBJ1-6	NA	CASSRGGRGSPLHF	TGTGCCAGCAGCCGAGGGGGACGGGGTTCACCCCTCCACTTT
TRBV12-3/TRBV12-4	NA	TRBJ1-1	NA	CASSSDGGMNTEAFF	TGTGCCAGCAGTTCGGACGGGGGTATGAACACTGAAGCTTTCTTT
TRBV9	few	TRBJ2-3	TRBD2	CASSAIAGGGTDTQYF	TGTGCCAGCAGCGCTATAGCGGGAGGGGGCACAGATACGCAGTATTTT
TRBV7-8	few	TRBJ2-1	TRBD2	CASSHGASGGSYNEQFF	TGTGCCAGCAGCCACGGAGCCAGCGGGGGATCCTACAATGAGCAGTTCTTC
TRBV7-2	many	TRBJ2-7	TRBD2	CASSSARGGLYEQYF	TGTGCCAGCAGCTCAGCGCGGGGGGGCCTCTACGAGCAGTACTTC
TRBV10-3	NA	TRBJ2-5	NA	CAISESTPGRETQYF	TGTGCCATCAGTGAGTCGACCCCGGGTCGGGAGACCCAGTACTTC
TRBV6-2/TRBV6-3	many	TRBJ2-3	NA	CASRRNGAASTDTQYF	TGTGCCAGCAGGCGAAACGGAGCGGCTAGCACAGATACGCAGTATTTT
TRBV7-2	NA	TRBJ1-5	NA	CASSLGQVSNQPQHF	TGTGCCAGCAGCCTGGGACAAGTTAGCAATCAGCCCCAGCATTTT
TRBV20-1	NA	TRBJ2-1	TRBD2	CSARTSGLYNEQFF	TGCAGTGCTAGAACTAGCGGCCTCTACAATGAGCAGTTCTTC
TRBV6-2/TRBV6-3	NA	TRBJ2-7	TRBD1	CASSQLTGSPYEQYF	TGTGCCAGCAGTCAGTTGACAGGGTCTCCCTACGAGCAGTACTTC
TRBV7-9	NA	TRBJ2-1	NA	CASSLAPRGSYNEQFF	TGTGCCAGCAGCTTAGCTCCCCGGGGCTCCTACAATGAGCAGTTCTTC
TRBV24-1	few	TRBJ2-7	TRBD1	CATSDFLLRTGGSYEQYF	TGTGCCACCAGTGATTTCCTACTCCGGACAGGGGGTTCCTACGAGCAGTACTTC
TRBV7-2	few	TRBJ2-5	TRBD2	CASSSRTSGQETQYF	TGTGCCAGCAGCTCCAGGACTAGCGGGCAAGAGACCCAGTACTTC
TRBV10-3	few	TRBJ1-5	NA	CAISGRTGLKIQHF	TGTGCCATCAGTGGGCGAACAGGGCTAAAGATCCAGCATTTT
TRBV2	NA	TRBJ2-3	NA	CASSEAPRRGSTDTQYF	TGTGCCAGCAGTGAAGCACCCCGTAGAGGGAGCACAGATACGCAGTATTTT
TRBV19	NA	TRBJ1-2	NA	CASTDVAPSEGYTF	TGTGCCAGTACCGACGTGGCCCCCTCGGAGGGCTACACCTTC
TRBV27	NA	TRBJ1-2	NA	CASSVGRAYGYTF	TGTGCCAGCAGTGTCGGACGGGCCTATGGCTACACCTTC
TRBV20-1	few	TRBJ2-4	NA	CSARAQGFTAAKNIQYF	TGCAGTGCTAGAGCCCAGGGGTTTACCGCAGCCAAAAACATTCAGTACTTC
TRBV27	NA	TRBJ1-3	TRBD1	CASRLTGGTAGNTIYF	TGTGCCAGCAGATTGACAGGGGGTACGGCTGGAAACACCATATATTTT
TRBV12-3/TRBV12-4	many	TRBJ2-1	TRBD2	CASSSGGRAMNEQFF	TGTGCCAGCAGTTCGGGCGGGAGGGCCATGAATGAGCAGTTCTTC
TRBV20-1	NA	TRBJ2-4	TRBD2	CSARFAGGINIQYF	TGCAGTGCTAGATTTGCGGGGGGTATAAACATTCAGTACTTC
TRBV19	NA	TRBJ1-1	NA	CASLSLSGNTEAFF	TGTGCCAGTCTCAGCCTGTCTGGGAACACTGAAGCTTTCTTT
TRBV11-1	NA	TRBJ2-4	NA	CASSHRPGLAKNIQYF	TGTGCCAGCAGCCACCGGCCAGGACTAGCCAAAAACATTCAGTACTTC
TRBV4-3	few	TRBJ1-2	NA	CASSQVSGSGYTF	TGCGCCAGCAGCCAAGTTTCGGGGAGTGGCTACACCTTC